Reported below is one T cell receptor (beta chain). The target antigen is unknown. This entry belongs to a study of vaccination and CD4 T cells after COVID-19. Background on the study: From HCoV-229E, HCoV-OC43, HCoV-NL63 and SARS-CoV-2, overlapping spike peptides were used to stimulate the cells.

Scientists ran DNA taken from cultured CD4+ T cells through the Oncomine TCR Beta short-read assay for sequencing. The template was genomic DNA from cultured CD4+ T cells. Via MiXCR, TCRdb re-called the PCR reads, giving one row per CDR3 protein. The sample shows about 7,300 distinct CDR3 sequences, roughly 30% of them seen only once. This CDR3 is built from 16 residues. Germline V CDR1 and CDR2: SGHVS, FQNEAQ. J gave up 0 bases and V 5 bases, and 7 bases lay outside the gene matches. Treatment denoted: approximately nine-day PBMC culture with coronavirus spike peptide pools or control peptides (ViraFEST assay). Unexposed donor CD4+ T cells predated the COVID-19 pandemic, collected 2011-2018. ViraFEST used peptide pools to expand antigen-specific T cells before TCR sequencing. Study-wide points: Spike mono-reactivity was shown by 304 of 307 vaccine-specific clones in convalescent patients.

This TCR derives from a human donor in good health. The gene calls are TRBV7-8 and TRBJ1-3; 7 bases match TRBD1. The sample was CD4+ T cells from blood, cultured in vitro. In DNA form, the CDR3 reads TGTGCCAGCAGCAAGGACAGGTTCCTCTCTGGAAACACCATATATTTT. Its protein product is CASSKDRFLSGNTIYF.